This T cell receptor beta chain was recovered during a study of cytomegalovirus exposure and HLA in healthy donors. The PCR ran on 60 Vbeta and 13 Jbeta primers. Repertoires were generated with immunoSEQ multiplex PCR, while TCRdb's copy carries only in-frame clones and drops some. The table has 160,000 or so clones, 60% to 80% seen once. A few counts support this clone. Its cognate antigen is unknown. The study's findings and limits: Roughly uniform depth of sequencing across donors was assumed in presence/absence analyses. According to an earlier analysis, most TCR beta V segments yielded productive rearrangements about 90% or about 30% of the time. Cytomegalovirus association was assigned to under 200 TCR beta chains.

Nominally healthy donors provided the samples, though records likely missed some immune exposures. The material sequenced was PBMCs. The clonotype comes from a man aged 35-49 years in good health and CMV-seropositive.

CDR3 protein: CASSSVQGSYEQYF. In DNA form, the CDR3 reads TGTGCCAGTAGTAGCGTACAGGGATCCTACGAGCAGTACTTC. This rearrangement joins TRBV19 to TRBJ2-7; weak D call: TRBD1 (6 bases). This CDR3 spans 14 amino acids. Germline V gives CDR1 LNHDA, CDR2 SQIVND (reference sequence). The V and J ends lost 4 bases and 1 base respectively, with 11 bases between them.